Described below is a single T cell receptor beta chain sequence and its context. The read comes to an end 3 residues before the CDR3 does, leaving the germline J gene to fill in the end. The sample comes from a study of T cell clonality in common variable immunodeficiency. V was cut by 7 bases and J by 7 bases, with 4 bases left in between. Germline values: CDR1 SGHVS, CDR2 FNYEAQ. The CDR3 consists of 9 residues. Using immunoSEQ multiplex PCR, the repertoire was profiled, and TCRdb retains in-frame clones only, with some absent. In total the sample includes about 35,000 clones, none of them seen once.

The sample was peripheral blood mononuclear cells. The clonotype was recovered from a person between 18 and 69 years old in good health. The gene calls are TRBV7-6 and TRBJ1-1; no clear D. CDR3 in amino acids: CASIIEAFF. CDR3 DNA, as far as it was read: TGTGCCAGCATCATTGAA. Drawing the rest from reference TRBV7-6 and TRBJ1-1, the complete variable domain is GAGVSQSPRYKVTKRGQDVALRCDPISGHVSLYWYRQALGQGPEFLTYFNYEAQQDKSGLPNDRFSAERPEGSISTLTIQRTEQRDSAMYRCASIIEAFFGQGTRLTVV.